This TCR beta chain was sequenced for a study of blood T cell repertoires in COVID-19. Turning to the study itself: PBMCs, B-cell-depleted T cells, or T cells were the source of the cDNA or gDNA that made up the material.

In the original processing: Scientists estimated how many nucleated cells there were by amplifying reference gene primers. TCRdb's table, derived via immunoSEQ multiplex PCR, lists solely in-frame clones and lacks some. D and trimming come from the DNA, and the V and J calls and clone size come from that table. The table includes 74,000 or so clones, around 90% detected once. The receptor was derived from a human donor in a cohort sampled during active COVID-19. The sample comprised peripheral blood.

The CDR3 spells CASSLRLTGANSPLHF. The CDR3 DNA reads TGTGCCAGCAGCCTAAGGCTTACAGGGGCTAATTCACCCCTCCACTTT. V and J are TRBV5-6 and TRBJ1-6; 7 bases line up with TRBD1. V gave up 4 bases and J gave up 6 bases; unmatched junction bases: 10. The CDR3 has 16 residues. The V gene's germline CDR1 is SGHDT and CDR2 YYEEEE.